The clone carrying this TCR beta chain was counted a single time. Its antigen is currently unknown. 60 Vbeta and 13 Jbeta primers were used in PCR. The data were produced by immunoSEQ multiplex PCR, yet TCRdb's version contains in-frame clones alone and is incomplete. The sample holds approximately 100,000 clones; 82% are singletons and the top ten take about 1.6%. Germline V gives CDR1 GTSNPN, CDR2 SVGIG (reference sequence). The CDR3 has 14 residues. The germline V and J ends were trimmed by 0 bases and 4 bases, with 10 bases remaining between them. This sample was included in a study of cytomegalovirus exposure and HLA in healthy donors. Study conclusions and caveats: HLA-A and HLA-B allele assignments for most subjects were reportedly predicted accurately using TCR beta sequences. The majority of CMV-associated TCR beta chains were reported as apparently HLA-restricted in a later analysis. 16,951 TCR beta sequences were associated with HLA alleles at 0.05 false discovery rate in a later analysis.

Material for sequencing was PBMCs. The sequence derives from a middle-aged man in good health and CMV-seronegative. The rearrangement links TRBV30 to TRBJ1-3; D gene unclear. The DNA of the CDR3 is TGTGCCTGGAGTGTCGCTACCCGCGGAAACACCATATATTTT. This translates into CAWSVATRGNTIYF.